A selection of T cell receptor beta chains follows, all from one sample in a study of response to subunit inactivated influenza vaccine. TCRdb independently ran MiXCR on the RT-PCR reads; one entry per CDR3 protein. The table shows around 480,000 distinct CDR3 sequences, with approximately 15% occurring only once. Sequencing was performed on CD4+ T cells sorted from PBMCs, taken around 25 months after vaccination. These receptors originate from a man between 50 and 69 years old who received an inactivated influenza vaccine. The CDR3 runs from the conserved cysteine through the conserved F or W. D genes are given only for firm matches. Rows give clone size only sometimes, using once, few, many, or a class for an expanded clone.

V,J,D,size,CDR3,DNA
TRBV9,TRBJ2-1,.,.,CASSVLGSYYNEQFF,TGTGCCAGCAGCGTTCTTGGGAGCTACTACAATGAGCAGTTCTTC
TRBV7-2,TRBJ1-6,.,many,CASSYGIDSPLHF,TGTGCCAGCAGCTACGGGATTGATTCACCCCTCCACTTT
TRBV3-1,TRBJ2-7,TRBD1,.,CASSPGTGGQQYF,TGTGCCAGCAGCCCCGGGACAGGGGGGCAGCAGTACTTC
TRBV10-2,TRBJ2-1,TRBD2,many,CASSEFSGRASNEQFF,TGCGCCAGCAGTGAGTTCAGCGGGAGGGCCTCCAATGAGCAGTTCTTC
TRBV4-3,TRBJ1-6,.,few,CASSQDDGSSYNSPLHF,TGCGCCAGCAGCCAAGATGATGGGAGCTCCTATAATTCACCCCTCCACTTT
TRBV28,TRBJ1-1,.,.,CASSLGSGRWTEAFF,TGTGCCAGCAGTTTAGGTTCGGGGAGGTGGACTGAAGCTTTCTTT
TRBV7-2,TRBJ1-1,.,.,CASSLQEGLTEAFF,TGTGCCAGCAGCTTACAGGAGGGGCTCACTGAAGCTTTCTTT
TRBV25-1,TRBJ2-7,.,many,CASRKGGSYEQYF,TGTGCCAGCAGAAAGGGGGGGTCCTACGAGCAGTACTTC
TRBV7-2,TRBJ2-3,.,.,CASTSGLSSDTQYF,TGTGCCAGCACCTCGGGCCTTTCCTCAGATACGCAGTATTTT
TRBV7-2,TRBJ1-2,TRBD1,few,CASSPTGQGGGYTF,TGTGCCAGCAGCCCGACCGGGCAGGGGGGTGGCTACACCTTC
TRBV28,TRBJ2-7,.,few,CASSGDLAYEQYF,TGTGCCAGCAGTGGGGACTTGGCCTACGAGCAGTACTTC
TRBV20-1,TRBJ2-5,TRBD1,many,CSARSGQGDRETQYF,TGCAGTGCTAGATCCGGACAGGGAGATCGAGAGACCCAGTACTTC
TRBV4-3,TRBJ2-3,.,.,CASSQVSGGTTDTQYF,TGCGCCAGCAGCCAAGTATCCGGCGGGACCACAGATACGCAGTATTTT
TRBV6-6,TRBJ2-1,TRBD1,.,CASKQGAGNEQFF,TGTGCCAGCAAACAGGGGGCTGGCAATGAGCAGTTCTTC
TRBV7-6,TRBJ2-5,TRBD1,few,CASSLMTGDQETQYF,TGTGCCAGCAGCTTAATGACAGGGGACCAAGAGACCCAGTACTTC
TRBV20-1,TRBJ2-4,TRBD2,.,CSARLAGEGIQYF,TGCAGTGCGCGACTAGCGGGAGAGGGCATTCAGTACTTC
TRBV20-1,TRBJ2-1,TRBD2,.,CSATSGLAVYNEQFF,TGCAGTGCTACTTCTGGACTAGCGGTCTACAATGAGCAGTTCTTC
TRBV9,TRBJ2-2,TRBD1,.,CASSVEGQGTGELFF,TGTGCCAGCAGCGTAGAGGGACAGGGGACCGGGGAGCTGTTTTTT
TRBV6-2/TRBV6-3,TRBJ2-3,.,.,CASSYAPRGRTDTQYF,TGTGCCAGCAGTTACGCCCCGCGCGGGCGCACAGATACGCAGTATTTT
TRBV28,TRBJ1-3,.,.,CASSTKRNTIYF,TGTGCCAGCAGTACCAAGAGAAACACCATATATTTT
TRBV6-2/TRBV6-3,TRBJ2-2,TRBD1,.,CASSSRQGASGELFF,TGTGCCAGCAGTTCGAGACAGGGGGCAAGCGGGGAGCTGTTTTTT
TRBV4-2,TRBJ2-3,TRBD2,.,CASSPSGVTDTQYF,TGTGCCAGCAGCCCGAGCGGGGTCACAGATACGCAGTATTTT
TRBV20-1,TRBJ2-5,TRBD2,.,CSARDLTSGKNQETQYF,TGCAGTGCTAGAGATTTAACTAGCGGGAAAAACCAAGAGACCCAGTACTTC
TRBV28,TRBJ2-5,TRBD2,.,CASSLSLAGGVRETQYF,TGTGCCAGCAGTTTAAGTCTAGCGGGAGGAGTGCGGGAGACCCAGTACTTC
TRBV5-6,TRBJ2-1,.,.,CASDREVFYNEQFF,TGTGCCAGCGACCGGGAAGTCTTCTACAATGAGCAGTTCTTC
TRBV4-1,TRBJ2-5,TRBD2,few,CASSTPSGVQETQYF,TGCGCCAGCAGCACCCCTAGCGGGGTACAAGAGACCCAGTACTTC
TRBV9,TRBJ2-5,TRBD1,.,CASSVGGQESKQTQYF,TGTGCCAGCAGCGTAGGGGGACAGGAGTCGAAGCAGACCCAGTACTTC
TRBV3-1,TRBJ2-1,TRBD2,few,CASSLRLAGPQFF,TGTGCCAGCAGCCTGAGACTAGCGGGACCGCAGTTCTTC
TRBV2,TRBJ2-5,TRBD1,once,CVSSRDRGQETQYF,TGTGTCAGCAGCCGGGACAGGGGACAAGAGACCCAGTACTTC
TRBV20-1,TRBJ1-6,.,.,CSARGPRGDDSPLHF,TGCAGTGCTAGAGGGCCCAGGGGAGACGATTCACCCCTCCACTTT
TRBV10-3,TRBJ1-2,.,few,CAISVGGTRVYGYTF,TGTGCCATCAGTGTGGGGGGGACCAGAGTCTATGGCTACACCTTC
TRBV10-3,TRBJ2-3,TRBD2,many,CATLAGGADTQYF,TGTGCCACCTTAGCGGGAGGGGCAGATACGCAGTATTTT
TRBV4-3,TRBJ2-3,TRBD2,few,CASSQDRATSGIPDTQYF,TGCGCCAGCAGCCAAGATCGAGCAACTAGCGGTATACCAGATACGCAGTATTTT
TRBV6-9,TRBJ2-1,.,few,CASGHNEQFF,TGTGCCAGCGGCCACAATGAGCAGTTCTTC
TRBV4-3,TRBJ2-5,TRBD1,many,CASSQDVPGQGGETQYF,TGCGCCAGCAGCCAAGATGTACCGGGACAGGGGGGAGAGACCCAGTACTTC
TRBV18,TRBJ2-7,TRBD1,.,CASSPQGQGAREQYF,TGTGCCAGCTCACCCCAGGGACAGGGGGCTCGGGAGCAGTACTTC
TRBV29-1,TRBJ2-1,.,few,CSVAAGASAYNEQFF,TGCAGCGTTGCGGCGGGGGCCAGCGCTTACAATGAGCAGTTCTTC
TRBV6-1,TRBJ2-1,.,.,CASPRAGPSYNEQFF,TGTGCCAGCCCCAGGGCGGGCCCCTCCTACAATGAGCAGTTCTTC
TRBV30,TRBJ2-2,.,few,CAWSVLGRVTGELFF,TGTGCCTGGAGTGTTTTGGGCCGGGTCACCGGGGAGCTGTTTTTT
TRBV10-3,TRBJ1-1,.,.,CAISVGGRNTEAFF,TGTGCCATCAGCGTCGGGGGGCGAAACACTGAAGCTTTCTTT
TRBV2,TRBJ1-2,.,few,CASSEGVGGVNGYTF,TGTGCCAGCAGTGAAGGAGTTGGGGGCGTAAATGGCTACACCTTC
TRBV11-2,TRBJ1-6,.,.,CASSLERVSPLHF,TGTGCCAGCAGCTTGGAACGGGTTTCACCCCTCCACTTT
TRBV27,TRBJ2-7,TRBD1,.,CASSPTPGQGKSYEQYF,TGTGCCAGCAGTCCAACCCCTGGACAGGGAAAATCCTACGAGCAGTACTTC
TRBV20-1,TRBJ2-5,.,.,CSATVRLGQETQYF,TGCAGTGCTACTGTTAGGCTTGGGCAAGAGACCCAATACTTC
TRBV3-1,TRBJ1-6,TRBD1,many,CASSQGQGFGSPLHF,TGTGCCAGCAGCCAAGGACAGGGTTTCGGTTCACCCCTCCACTTT
TRBV20-1,TRBJ2-7,.,.,CSARNRDTAYEQYF,TGCAGTGCTAGAAACCGGGACACGGCCTACGAGCAGTACTTC
TRBV10-3,TRBJ2-5,.,.,CAISESLGAYETQYF,TGTGCCATCAGTGAGTCTCTGGGGGCGTATGAGACCCAGTACTTC
TRBV11-2,TRBJ2-1,.,.,CASSIHRDGEQFF,TGTGCCAGCAGCATCCACAGGGACGGTGAGCAGTTCTTC
TRBV10-3,TRBJ1-2,TRBD1,few,CAISRDSVNYGYTF,TGTGCCATCAGCCGGGACAGCGTTAACTATGGCTACACCTTC
TRBV12-3/TRBV12-4,TRBJ1-1,TRBD1,few,CASSFRQGVTEAFF,TGTGCCAGCAGTTTCCGGCAGGGGGTAACTGAAGCTTTCTTT
TRBV20-1,TRBJ2-2,.,few,CSARDLTKNTGELFF,TGCAGTGCTAGAGACCTGACCAAGAACACCGGGGAGCTGTTTTTT
TRBV10-2,TRBJ2-7,.,.,CASSESTSGADEQYF,TGCGCCAGCAGTGAGTCTACGTCAGGGGCGGACGAGCAGTACTTC
TRBV6-1,TRBJ2-1,.,.,CASRVQGRIDEQFF,TGTGCCAGCAGGGTACAGGGTAGGATCGATGAGCAGTTCTTC
TRBV6-1,TRBJ2-2,.,.,CASSIGPGTGELFF,TGTGCCAGCAGTATCGGACCGGGGACCGGGGAGCTGTTTTTT